What follows are 9 T cell receptor beta chains derived from one specimen sequenced in a study of blood T cell repertoires in COVID-19. Profiled with immunoSEQ multiplex PCR; TCRdb holds only in-frame clones, not every one. Seen here are roughly 440,000 clones, about 87% observed once, and the top ten hold roughly 12%. Sample: peripheral blood. The source is a woman aged 45-65 years with COVID-19, enrolled during active disease.

The chain carries TRBV6-6 and TRBJ1-2; no definite D call. V gave up 7 bases and J gave up 8 bases, with 20 bases separating them. This CDR3 spans 14 amino acids. Germline V gene lookup returns CDR1 MNHNY and CDR2 SVGAGI (reference sequence). CDR3 region: CASIQEPRRGGYTF. The CDR3 coding sequence is TGTGCCAGCATTCAAGAACCCCGGAGAGGGGGCTACACCTTC.

A few counts support this clone. This sample also contains other DNA sequences that code for the same CDR3. The V and J genes are TRBV29-1 and TRBJ2-1, with 11 bases aligning to TRBD2. CDR1 is SQVTM, CDR2 ANQGSEA, per germline. V gave up 6 bases and J gave up 6 bases; unmatched junction bases: 7. This CDR3 region has 14 residues. This CDR3 is CSVGTSGFSNEQFF. The CDR3, as DNA: TGCAGCGTCGGGACTAGCGGATTCTCCAATGAGCAGTTCTTC.

The J gene is TRBJ1-3, the V gene TRBV11-2; D gene unclear. The V end lost 2 bases, the J end lost 4 bases, and 15 bases lay between the germline ends. The germline CDR1 and CDR2 sequences are SGHAT and FQNNGV. The CDR3 spans 16 residues. The CDR3 DNA follows: TGTGCCAGCAGCTTAAAACCTTCACTTGCCGGAAACACCATATATTTT. As protein: CASSLKPSLAGNTIYF.

The chain uses TRBV30 and TRBJ1-5; D gene unclear. V lost 0 bases and J lost 7, with 10 bases in between. This CDR3 contains 13 residues. The germline gives CDR1 GTSNPN, CDR2 SVGIG (reference sequence). The CDR3 region has the DNA TGTGCCTGGAGTGTACAGTCCGGCCAGCCCCAGCATTTT. This codes for CAWSVQSGQPQHF.

The rearrangement joins TRBV30 to TRBJ2-7; D unclear. Germline V gene sequence: CDR1 GTSNPN, CDR2 SVGIG (reference sequence). Trimming took 2 bases from V and 0 from J, leaving 5 bases between them. The CDR3 extends over 12 amino acids. CDR3 coding DNA: TGTGCCTGGAGTTACAGCTCCTACGAGCAGTACTTC. Its translation: CAWSYSSYEQYF.

The chain joins TRBV5-1 to TRBJ2-3; TRBD1 is a possible D gene (6 bases). Germline CDR1 is SGHRS and CDR2 is YFSETQ. This CDR3 comprises 14 residues. V was cut by 5 bases and J by 0 bases, with 10 bases left in between. The CDR3: CASSRDTSTDTQYF. For the CDR3, the DNA is TGCGCCAGCAGTCGGGACACTAGCACAGATACGCAGTATTTT.

This chain joins TRBV4-1 and TRBJ2-1; D is perhaps TRBD1 (5 bases). The CDR3 contains 16 residues. Trimming removed 1 base at V and 7 bases at J, with 17 bases between. The germline V gene encodes CDR1 MGHRA and CDR2 YSYEKL. The CDR3, as DNA: TGCGCCAGCAGCCAAGGCGGACACCGTCCGGGTAATGAGCAGTTCTTC. This translates into CASSQGGHRPGNEQFF.

The V gene is TRBV19, the J gene TRBJ2-4; 8 bases match TRBD1. The CDR3 is 20 residues long. The V and J ends lost 5 bases and 0 bases, in that order; junction bases with no gene match: 18. Germline V CDR1 and CDR2: LNHDA, SQIVND (reference sequence). The CDR3 reads CASSGRLDRGKVGAKNIQYF. For the CDR3, the DNA is TGTGCCAGTAGTGGCCGATTAGACAGGGGTAAGGTTGGAGCCAAAAACATTCAGTACTTC.

The V gene is TRBV15, the J gene TRBJ2-7, with 10 bases matching TRBD1. The germline V gene has CDR1 LNHNV and CDR2 YYDKDF (reference sequence). J lost 6 bases, V lost 1 base, and 9 bases had no gene match. The CDR3 contains 16 residues. The CDR3 sequence is CATSRVRQGADSEQYF. The CDR3 coding sequence is TGTGCCACCAGCAGAGTTAGACAGGGGGCTGACTCCGAGCAGTACTTC.